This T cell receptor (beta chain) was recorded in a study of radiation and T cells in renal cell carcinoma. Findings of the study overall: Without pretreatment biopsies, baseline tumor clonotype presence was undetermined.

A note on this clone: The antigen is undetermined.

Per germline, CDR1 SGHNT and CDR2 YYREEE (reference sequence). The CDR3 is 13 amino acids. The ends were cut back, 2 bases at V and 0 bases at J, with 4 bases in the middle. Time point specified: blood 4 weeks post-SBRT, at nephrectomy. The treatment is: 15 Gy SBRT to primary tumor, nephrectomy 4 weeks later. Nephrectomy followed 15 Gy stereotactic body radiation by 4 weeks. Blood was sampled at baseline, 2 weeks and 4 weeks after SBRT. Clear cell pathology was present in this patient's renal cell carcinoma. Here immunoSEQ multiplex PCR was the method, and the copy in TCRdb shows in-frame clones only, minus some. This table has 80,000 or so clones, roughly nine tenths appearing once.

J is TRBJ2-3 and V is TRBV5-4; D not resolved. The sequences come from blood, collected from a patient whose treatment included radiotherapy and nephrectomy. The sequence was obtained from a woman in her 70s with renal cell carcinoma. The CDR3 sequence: CASSFRSTDTQYF. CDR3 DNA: TGTGCCAGCAGCTTCCGGAGCACAGATACGCAGTATTTT.